This record concerns one TCR beta chain sequence. Participants came from about two dozen US areas, aged roughly 18 to 89 years. For recovered donors of Cohort 3, there were two negative PCRs, clearance, or symptom resolution. From germline, CDR1 is MNHEY and CDR2 SMNVEV (reference sequence). The ends lost 9 bases at V and 1 base at J; junction bases unmatched: 9. This CDR3 has 16 residues. The entry originates in a study of blood T cell repertoires in COVID-19. Across the whole study: The United States, Italy and Spain provided the acute and convalescent COVID-19 samples.

Some clones are missing from TCRdb's copy, which holds only in-frame ones; the method was immunoSEQ multiplex PCR. The data show 200,000 or so clones, 80% to 85% seen once. This sequence was found in a man between 40 and 49 years old who had recovered from COVID-19. The genes are TRBV27 and TRBJ2-6, with 7 bases matching TRBD1. The sample comprised PBMCs or T cells enriched from blood (not recorded which). The CDR3 reads CASKTGIESGANVLTF. DNA of the CDR3: TGTGCCAGTAAGACAGGGATTGAATCTGGGGCCAACGTCCTGACTTTC.